The 25 T cell receptor beta chains in this list originate from one sample, sequenced in a study of blood T cell repertoires in COVID-19. The assay was immunoSEQ multiplex PCR, and TCRdb's table has in-frame clones only and misses some. Among 80,000 to 100,000 clones listed, 80% were seen once. The sequencing sample was made of peripheral blood. The source is a woman between 65 and 79 years old with acute or convalescent COVID-19.

This chain links TRBV28 with TRBJ2-1; 11 bases fit TRBD2. The V and J ends lost 7 bases and 3 bases, in that order; junction bases with no gene match: 5. The V gene's germline CDR1 is MDHEN and CDR2 SYDVKM. This CDR3 is built from 15 residues. This chain's CDR3 is CASTSGLADYNEQFF. The DNA for the CDR3 is TGTGCCAGCACCTCGGGACTAGCGGACTACAATGAGCAGTTCTTC. Drawing the rest from reference TRBV28 and TRBJ2-1, the complete variable domain is DVKVTQSSRYLVKRTGEKVFLECVQDMDHENMFWYRQDPGLGLRLIYFSYDVKMKEKGDIPEGYSVSREKKERFSLILESASTNQTSMYLCASTSGLADYNEQFFGPGTRLTVL.

The chain uses TRBV7-9 and TRBJ2-1, with 10 bases identical to TRBD1. The CDR3 has 17 amino acids. Germline CDR1 reads SEHNR; CDR2 reads FQNEAQ (reference sequence). V lost 5 bases and J lost 7; bases outside the gene matches: 14. The CDR3 loop is CASSRTLTGGAGNEQFF. CDR3 coding DNA: TGTGCCAGCAGCCGGACTTTGACAGGGGGCGCTGGGAATGAGCAGTTCTTC.

The chain employs TRBV5-4 and TRBJ2-7; TRBD2 might be the D (7 bases). This CDR3 has 14 amino acids. V lost 2 bases to trimming and J lost 5 bases, with 14 bases between them. The V gene's germline CDR1 is SGHNT and CDR2 YYREEE (reference sequence). CDR3 DNA sequence: TGTGCCAGCAGCTTCGGGGGGACACCCCACGAGCAGTACTTC. It specifies CASSFGGTPHEQYF.

This clone was seen a single time. V is TRBV30 and J is TRBJ1-4, with 8 nucleotides matching TRBD1. V shed 2 bases and J 4 bases; nucleotides not matched to a gene: 3. This CDR3 is built from 14 residues. Germline V lookup: CDR1 GTSNPN, CDR2 SVGIG (reference sequence). The CDR3 nucleotides are TGTGCCTGGAGTTGGACAGGGATTAATGAAAAACTGTTTTTT. It specifies CAWSWTGINEKLFF.

The rearrangement links TRBV6-1 to TRBJ2-2; 9 nucleotides agree with TRBD1. The CDR3 extends over 16 amino acids. Germline CDR1 MNHNS, CDR2 SASEGT. The trim removed 0 bases at V and 7 bases at J, leaving 6 bases unmatched. CDR3 nucleotide sequence: TGTGCCAGCAGTGAAGCCGGGACAGGGTTTAACGGGGAGCTGTTTTTT. As protein: CASSEAGTGFNGELFF.

The V and J genes are TRBV9 and TRBJ2-7; TRBD2 matches at 10 bases. Per the germline V gene, CDR1 is SGDLS and CDR2 is YYNGEE. This CDR3 spans 15 amino acids. V lost 4 bases, J lost 4 bases, and 8 bases stayed unmatched. The CDR3 sequence: CASSRAGTSDYEQYF. The CDR3 region has the DNA TGTGCCAGCAGCCGGGCCGGGACTAGCGATTACGAGCAGTACTTC.

This clone appeared a single time. V usage is TRBV28 and J usage is TRBJ1-2, with D tentatively TRBD1 (5 bases). This CDR3 comprises 14 residues. Trimming stripped 2 bases from V and 8 bases from J, with 15 bases between. Germline CDR1 reads MDHEN; CDR2 reads SYDVKM. The DNA for the CDR3 is TGTGCCAGCAGTTTAGTCGGGCAGGGCTGGGGCTACACCTTC. This codes for CASSLVGQGWGYTF.

The chain recombines TRBV5-1 with TRBJ2-7; 9 bases are a match to TRBD2. The V and J ends lost 4 bases and 4 bases, in that order; junction bases with no gene match: 9. This CDR3 region has 15 residues. Per germline, CDR1 SGHRS and CDR2 YFSETQ. CDR3 bases: TGCGCCAGCAGCGCAACCGGGACTAGCAGTTACGAGCAGTACTTC. Its protein product is CASSATGTSSYEQYF.

The rearrangement links TRBV28 to TRBJ1-2, with TRBD1 as a possible D gene (6 bases). The CDR3 runs to 13 residues. Trimming took off 3 bases at V and 8 bases at J, with 13 bases between the two ends. Germline V gives CDR1 MDHEN, CDR2 SYDVKM. The CDR3 spells CASSFVTGWGYTF. The CDR3 region has the DNA TGTGCCAGCAGTTTTGTGACAGGCTGGGGCTACACCTTC.

V is TRBV7-3 and J is TRBJ2-5; D possibly corresponds to TRBD1 (5 bases). The CDR3 runs to 15 residues. Trimming took off 5 bases at V and 1 base at J, with 14 bases between the two ends. Looked up from germline, CDR1 is SGHTA and CDR2 is FQGTGA. The CDR3 bases are TGTGCCAGCAGCCTCCAAGGGGTCAGCCAAGAGACCCAGTACTTC. This sequence encodes CASSLQGVSQETQYF.

This clone has a handful of counts. This chain joins TRBV5-4 and TRBJ2-7, with 9 positions matching TRBD1. Germline V gene lookup returns CDR1 SGHNT and CDR2 YYREEE (reference sequence). CDR3 size: 16 residues. The trim removed 2 bases at V and 2 bases at J, leaving 8 bases unmatched. This CDR3 is CASSFDGTGLTYEQYF. Written as DNA, the CDR3 is TGTGCCAGCAGCTTTGACGGGACAGGGTTGACCTACGAGCAGTACTTC. The complete variable domain, with remaining parts taken from reference TRBV5-4 and TRBJ2-7, reads ETGVTQSPTHLIKTRGQQVTLRCSSQSGHNTVSWYQQALGQGPQFIFQYYREEENGRGNFPPRFSGLQFPNYSSELNVNALELDDSALYLCASSFDGTGLTYEQYFGPGTRLTVT.

This sequence joins TRBV28 and TRBJ2-7; D is uncertain. This CDR3 has 12 amino acids. The ends were cut back, 10 bases at V and 4 bases at J, with 14 bases in the middle. Germline V CDR1 and CDR2: MDHEN, SYDVKM. The CDR3 sequence: CATASAGYEQYF. The CDR3 DNA follows: TGTGCCACCGCCTCCGCAGGTTACGAGCAGTACTTC. Complete variable domain (other parts from reference TRBV28 and TRBJ2-7): DVKVTQSSRYLVKRTGEKVFLECVQDMDHENMFWYRQDPGLGLRLIYFSYDVKMKEKGDIPEGYSVSREKKERFSLILESASTNQTSMYLCATASAGYEQYFGPGTRLTVT.

The V gene is TRBV5-1, the J gene TRBJ2-7; unclear D gene. CDR1 and CDR2 from the germline V gene are SGHRS and YFSETQ. V lost 3 bases and J 0 bases, leaving 7 bases between the germline ends. This CDR3 region has 13 residues. The CDR3 reads CASSWASSYEQYF. In DNA form, the CDR3 reads TGCGCCAGCAGCTGGGCCAGCTCCTACGAGCAGTACTTC.

The chain combines TRBV5-1 with TRBJ1-2; 11 bases agree with TRBD1. The CDR3 has 15 residues. Germline V gene sequence: CDR1 SGHRS, CDR2 YFSETQ. The V and J ends lost 3 bases and 6 bases, in that order; junction bases with no gene match: 7. In nucleotides, the CDR3 is TGCGCCAGCAGCTACGGACAGGGGGCGCACGATGGCTACACCTTC. Its protein product is CASSYGQGAHDGYTF.

The genes are TRBV5-4 and TRBJ1-2, with D uncertain. Between the trimmed V and J ends, which lost 1 base and 7 bases, there was a span of 11 bases. Germline V gene lookup returns CDR1 SGHNT and CDR2 YYREEE (reference sequence). The length of the CDR3 is 13 residues. The CDR3 loop is CASSLSGSSGYTF. The DNA for the CDR3 is TGTGCCAGCAGCTTGTCGGGGTCGAGTGGCTACACCTTC.

The chain has TRBV4-3 and TRBJ1-4; 7 nucleotides line up with TRBD1. Germline trimming cut 0 bases from V and 8 bases from J; bases unmatched to any gene: 6. This CDR3 has 15 amino acids. CDR1 is LGHNA and CDR2 is YSLEER in the germline V gene. CDR3 protein: CASSQETGNGEKLFF. The CDR3 nucleotides are TGCGCCAGCAGCCAAGAGACAGGGAATGGGGAAAAACTGTTTTTT.

The gene calls are TRBV25-1 and TRBJ1-2; D gene uncertain. V was shortened by 4 bases and J by 2 bases, with 17 bases between the two germline ends. CDR3 size: 16 residues. Germline V gene sequence: CDR1 MGHDK, CDR2 SYGVNS. The CDR3 loop reads CASSVPEGQGNYGYTF. The CDR3 nucleotides are TGTGCCAGCAGTGTTCCGGAGGGCCAAGGAAACTATGGCTACACCTTC.

J is TRBJ2-1 and V is TRBV29-1, with 8 bases that match TRBD2. V shed 7 bases, J shed 8 bases, and the junction held 10 bases outside the gene matches. Germline V gene lookup returns CDR1 SQVTM and CDR2 ANQGSEA. This CDR3 comprises 13 residues. The CDR3 loop is CSGTGTRADEQFF. In DNA, the CDR3 is TGCAGCGGGACCGGGACTAGGGCAGATGAGCAGTTCTTC.

The genes are TRBV29-1 and TRBJ2-3; TRBD1 aligns across 10 bases. The CDR3 covers 15 residues. V was pared by 6 bases and J by 2 bases, with 8 bases of the junction left unmatched. Germline-derived CDR1 and CDR2 are SQVTM and ANQGSEA. The CDR3 sequence: CSVQDRGYPTDTQYF. The CDR3 DNA is TGCAGCGTGCAGGACAGGGGGTACCCCACAGATACGCAGTATTTT.

The rearrangement uses TRBV11-1 and TRBJ2-7; 8 bases line up with TRBD1. Looked up from germline, CDR1 is SGHAT and CDR2 is FQDESV (reference sequence). The CDR3 totals 16 residues. Trimming took 3 bases from V and 9 from J; bases not matched to a gene: 16. As DNA, the CDR3 is TGTGCCAGCAGCTTTTGGCCCGGGGACAGGTCCAACGGGCAGTACTTC. Residues: CASSFWPGDRSNGQYF.

V gene TRBV27 combines with J gene TRBJ2-1, with D hard to call. The CDR3 has 10 amino acids. Trimming removed 6 bases from V and 12 bases from J, with 9 bases in between. CDR1 and CDR2 from the germline V gene are MNHEY and SMNVEV (reference sequence). Here the CDR3 reads CASSATWQFF. The DNA for the CDR3 is TGTGCCAGCAGCGCCACTTGGCAGTTCTTC.

V usage is TRBV29-1 and J usage is TRBJ1-1; D perhaps matches TRBD1 (6 bases). V dropped 5 bases and J dropped 4 bases, with 11 bases sitting between them. The CDR3 loop spans 12 amino acids. CDR1 is SQVTM and CDR2 is ANQGSEA in the germline V gene. CDR3 sequence reads: CSVQLDSTEAFF. The CDR3 bases are TGCAGCGTTCAATTGGACAGCACTGAAGCTTTCTTT.

The chain is built from TRBV6-5 and TRBJ2-5; TRBD2 matches at 9 bases. Germline-derived CDR1 and CDR2 are MNHEY and SVGAGI. The CDR3 loop spans 15 amino acids. V dropped 6 bases and J dropped 1; count of bases not matched to a gene: 6. The CDR3 protein is CASRRLAVGQETQYF. DNA of the CDR3: TGTGCCAGCAGAAGACTAGCGGTAGGCCAAGAGACCCAGTACTTC.

CDR3 in DNA: TGTGCCAGCAGTTTAGAGTCTGCGAACACCGGGGAGCTGTTTTTT. This gives the protein CASSLESANTGELFF. The chain has TRBV28 and TRBJ2-2; no clear D gene. The germline gives CDR1 MDHEN, CDR2 SYDVKM. Trimming pared 2 bases from V and 0 bases from J, leaving 7 bases between. This CDR3 is 15 amino acids long.

CDR3 amino acids: CASSSGLGATDTQYF. The DNA of the CDR3 is TGCGCCAGCAGCTCGGGTTTGGGGGCCACAGATACGCAGTATTTT. The rearrangement links TRBV5-1 to TRBJ2-3; maybe TRBD1 (6 bases). Trimming stripped 3 bases from V and 2 bases from J, with 13 bases between. This CDR3 is 15 amino acids long. Germline V gives CDR1 SGHRS, CDR2 YFSETQ.